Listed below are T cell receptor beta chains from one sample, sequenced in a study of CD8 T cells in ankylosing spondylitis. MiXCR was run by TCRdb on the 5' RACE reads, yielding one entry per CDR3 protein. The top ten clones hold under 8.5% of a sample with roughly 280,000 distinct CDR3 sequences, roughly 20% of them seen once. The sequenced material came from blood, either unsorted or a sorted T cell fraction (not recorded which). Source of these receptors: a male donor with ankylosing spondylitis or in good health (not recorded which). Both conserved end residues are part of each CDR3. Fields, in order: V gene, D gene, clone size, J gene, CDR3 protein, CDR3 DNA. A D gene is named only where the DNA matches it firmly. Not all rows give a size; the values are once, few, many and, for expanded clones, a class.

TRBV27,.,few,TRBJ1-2,CASSSDSKNYGYTF,TGTGCCAGCAGTTCGGACAGCAAAAACTATGGCTACACCTTC
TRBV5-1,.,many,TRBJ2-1,CASSLERDEQFF,TGCGCCAGCAGCTTGGAGAGGGATGAGCAGTTCTTC
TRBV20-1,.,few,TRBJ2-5,CSARDPTSDREGETQYF,TGCAGTGCTAGAGACCCCACCTCGGACAGGGAGGGGGAGACCCAGTACTTC
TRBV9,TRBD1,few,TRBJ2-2,CASSRGQGARTGELFF,TGTGCCAGCAGCCGGGGACAGGGGGCTAGAACCGGGGAGCTGTTTTTT
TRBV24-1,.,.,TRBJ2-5,CATSDLIGETQYF,TGTGCCACCAGTGATTTGATCGGGGAGACCCAGTACTTC
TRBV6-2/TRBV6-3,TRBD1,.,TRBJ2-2,CASRATGQMNTGELFF,TGTGCCAGCAGAGCAACGGGACAGATGAACACCGGGGAGCTGTTTTTT
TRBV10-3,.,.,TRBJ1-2,CAISESWGVYGYTF,TGTGCCATCAGTGAATCCTGGGGGGTCTATGGCTACACCTTC
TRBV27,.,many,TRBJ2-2,CASSLSKTVANTGELFF,TGTGCCAGCAGTTTATCGAAAACAGTCGCGAACACCGGGGAGCTGTTTTTT
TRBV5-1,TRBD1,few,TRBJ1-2,CASSPGQGGWGYTF,TGCGCCAGCAGCCCCGGACAGGGGGGCTGGGGCTACACCTTC
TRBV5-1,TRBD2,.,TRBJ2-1,CASSPGLAGASEQFF,TGCGCCAGCAGCCCAGGACTAGCGGGAGCCTCTGAGCAGTTCTTC
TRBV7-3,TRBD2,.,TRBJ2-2,CASSLGSGSTGELFF,TGTGCCAGCAGCTTAGGGAGCGGGAGTACCGGGGAGCTGTTTTTT
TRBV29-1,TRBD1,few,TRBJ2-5,CSVEQQGARETQYF,TGCAGCGTTGAACAACAGGGGGCGCGTGAGACCCAGTACTTC
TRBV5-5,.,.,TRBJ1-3,CASSPFGMSGSGNTIYF,TGTGCCAGCAGCCCCTTCGGTATGTCGGGGAGTGGAAACACCATATATTTT
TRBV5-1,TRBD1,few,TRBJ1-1,CASSLRTGGLNTEAFF,TGCGCCAGCAGCCTGAGGACAGGGGGTTTGAACACTGAAGCTTTCTTT
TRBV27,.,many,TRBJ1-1,CASSLSRGNTEAFF,TGTGCCAGCAGTTTATCGCGGGGGAACACTGAAGCTTTCTTT
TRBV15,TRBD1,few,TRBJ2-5,CATSRDRAQETQYF,TGTGCCACCAGCAGGGACAGGGCTCAAGAGACCCAGTACTTC
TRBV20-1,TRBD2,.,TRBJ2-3,CSAGTSGSGDTQYF,TGCAGTGCCGGGACTAGCGGGAGCGGTGATACGCAGTATTTT
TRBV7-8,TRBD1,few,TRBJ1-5,CASSLADRGGPYGNQPQHF,TGTGCCAGCAGCTTAGCGGACAGGGGTGGCCCTTATGGCAATCAGCCCCAGCATTTT
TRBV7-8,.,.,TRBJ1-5,CASSLAGGHGNAPQHF,TGTGCCAGCAGCTTAGCGGGGGGACATGGCAATGCGCCCCAGCATTTT
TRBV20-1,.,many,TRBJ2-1,CSARAPVGVGPNEQFF,TGCAGTGCTAGAGCCCCGGTGGGGGTGGGTCCAAATGAGCAGTTCTTC
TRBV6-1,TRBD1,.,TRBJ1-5,CASSQDRGPRSNQPQHF,TGTGCCAGCAGTCAGGACAGGGGGCCAAGAAGCAATCAGCCCCAGCATTTT
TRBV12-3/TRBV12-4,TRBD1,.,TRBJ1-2,CASSLRGQPLMGYTF,TGTGCCAGCAGTTTACGGGGACAGCCTCTAATGGGCTACACCTTC
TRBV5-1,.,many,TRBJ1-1,CASSSSSVPEAFF,TGCGCCAGCAGTTCTTCCTCAGTCCCTGAAGCTTTCTTT
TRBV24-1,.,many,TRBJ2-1,CATSLGDNTFRNEQFF,TGTGCCACCAGTCTTGGAGACAACACCTTCCGCAATGAGCAGTTCTTC